The T cell receptor beta chain described here comes from a study of T cell repertoires in cytomegalovirus infection. Study background: CMV infection plus the matching HLA type was flagged by public TCR beta signatures. Study outcomes and limitations: HLA-C-restricted CMV-specific TCR beta clonotypes were dominant in the ex vivo response.

This clonotype was observed a handful of times. Its antigen is unidentified. From the reads, TCRdb called clonotypes with MiXCR, one entry per CDR3 protein. Among roughly 990,000 distinct CDR3 sequences listed, approximately 33% were seen once. This CDR3 spans 15 amino acids. V trimming: 2 bases; J trimming: 4 bases; junction bases outside the gene matches: 7. Germline loops: CDR1 MNHEY, CDR2 SMNVEV (reference sequence). Sequencing was performed on cultured CD8+ T cells from PBMCs, taken from culture after CMV antigen stimulation. The TCR comes from a human donor in good health (CMV status not recorded). Some clones in this sample may be carry-over from other donors' samples. The chain uses TRBV27 and TRBJ1-2, with 7 bases aligning to TRBD1. CDR3 DNA: TGTGCCAGCAGTTTAAAAAGACAGGGAAGCTATGGCTACACCTTC. Its translation is CASSLKRQGSYGYTF.